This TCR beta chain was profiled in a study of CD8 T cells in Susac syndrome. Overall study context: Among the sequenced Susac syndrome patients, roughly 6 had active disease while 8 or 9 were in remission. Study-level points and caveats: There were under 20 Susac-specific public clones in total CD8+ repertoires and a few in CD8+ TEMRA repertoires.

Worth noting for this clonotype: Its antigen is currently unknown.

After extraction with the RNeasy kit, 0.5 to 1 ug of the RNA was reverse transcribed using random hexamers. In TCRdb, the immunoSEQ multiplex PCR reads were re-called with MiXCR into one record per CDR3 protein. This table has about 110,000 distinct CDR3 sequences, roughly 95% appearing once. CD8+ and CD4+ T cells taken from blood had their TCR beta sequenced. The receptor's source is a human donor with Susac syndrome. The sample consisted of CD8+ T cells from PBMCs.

The CDR3 DNA follows: TGTGCCAGCAGTGAAATCGGGGAGGGTTATGGCTACACCTTC. Translation: CASSEIGEGYGYTF. The rearrangement links TRBV25-1 to TRBJ1-2; D call uncertain. Germline values: CDR1 MGHDK, CDR2 SYGVNS. This CDR3 has 14 residues. The V end was cut by 2 bases, the J end by 5 bases, with 12 bases between.